Reported below is one T cell receptor beta chain. This record belongs to a study of blood T cell repertoires in COVID-19. As handled by the study authors: Amplified reference gene primers provided the basis for estimating nucleated cell counts. Repertoires were generated with immunoSEQ multiplex PCR, while TCRdb's copy carries only in-frame clones and drops some. The D gene and trimming were derived from the DNA, and the V and J assignments and clone size from that table. Among over 65,000 clones, 70% to 90% were seen once, and the ten largest hold 18%. V lost 5 bases to trimming and J lost 2 bases; unmatched junction nucleotides: 6. The CDR3 is 17 residues long. Germline lookup yields CDR1 LNHDA and CDR2 SQIVND (reference sequence).

This sequence was found in a man older than 75 with active or convalescent COVID-19. This chain links TRBV19 with TRBJ2-6, with 10 nucleotides matching TRBD1. Sequencing was performed on peripheral blood. CDR3 sequence: CASSRQGAAAGANVLTF. As DNA, the CDR3 is TGTGCCAGTAGTCGACAGGGGGCGGCGGCTGGGGCCAACGTCCTGACTTTC.